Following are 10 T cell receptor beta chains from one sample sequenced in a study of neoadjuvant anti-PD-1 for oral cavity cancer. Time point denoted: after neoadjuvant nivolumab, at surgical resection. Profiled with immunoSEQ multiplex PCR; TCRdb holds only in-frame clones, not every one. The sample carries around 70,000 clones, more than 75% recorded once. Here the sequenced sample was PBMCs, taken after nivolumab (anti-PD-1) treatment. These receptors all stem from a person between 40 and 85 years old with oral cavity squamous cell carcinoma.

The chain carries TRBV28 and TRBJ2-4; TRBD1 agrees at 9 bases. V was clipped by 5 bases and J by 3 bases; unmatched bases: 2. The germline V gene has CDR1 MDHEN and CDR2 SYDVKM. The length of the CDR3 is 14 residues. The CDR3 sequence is CASSRGQGKNIQYF. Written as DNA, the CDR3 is TGTGCCAGCAGTCGGGGACAGGGCAAAAACATTCAGTACTTC.

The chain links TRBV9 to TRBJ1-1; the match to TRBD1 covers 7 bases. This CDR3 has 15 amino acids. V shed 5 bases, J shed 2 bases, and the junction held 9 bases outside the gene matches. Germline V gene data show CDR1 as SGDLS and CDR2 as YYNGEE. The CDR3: CASSVIGTANTEAFF. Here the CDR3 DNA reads TGTGCCAGCAGTGTGATAGGGACAGCCAACACTGAAGCTTTCTTT.

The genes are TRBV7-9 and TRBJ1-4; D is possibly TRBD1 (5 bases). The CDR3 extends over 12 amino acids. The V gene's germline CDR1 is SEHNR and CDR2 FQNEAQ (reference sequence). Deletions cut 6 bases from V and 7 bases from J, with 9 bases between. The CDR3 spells CASSRDSEKLFF. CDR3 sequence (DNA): TGTGCCAGCAGTCGGGACTCTGAAAAACTGTTTTTT.

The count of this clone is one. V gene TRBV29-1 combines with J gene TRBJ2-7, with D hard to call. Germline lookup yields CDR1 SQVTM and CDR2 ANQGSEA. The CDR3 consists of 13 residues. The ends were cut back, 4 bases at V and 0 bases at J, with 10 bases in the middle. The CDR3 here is CSVGGSNSYEQYF. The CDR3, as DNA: TGCAGCGTTGGGGGTAGCAACTCCTACGAGCAGTACTTC.

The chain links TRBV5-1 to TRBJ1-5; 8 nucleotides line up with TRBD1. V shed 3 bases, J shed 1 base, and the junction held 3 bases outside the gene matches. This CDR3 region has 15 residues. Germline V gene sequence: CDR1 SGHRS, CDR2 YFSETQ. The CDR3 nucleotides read TGCGCCAGCAGCTGGGGGACAGGCAGCAATCAGCCCCAGCATTTT. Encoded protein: CASSWGTGSNQPQHF. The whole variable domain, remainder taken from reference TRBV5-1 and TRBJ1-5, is KAGVTQTPRYLIKTRGQQVTLSCSPISGHRSVSWYQQTPGQGLQFLFEYFSETQRNKGNFPGRFSGRQFSNSRSEMNVSTLELGDSALYLCASSWGTGSNQPQHFGDGTRLSIL.

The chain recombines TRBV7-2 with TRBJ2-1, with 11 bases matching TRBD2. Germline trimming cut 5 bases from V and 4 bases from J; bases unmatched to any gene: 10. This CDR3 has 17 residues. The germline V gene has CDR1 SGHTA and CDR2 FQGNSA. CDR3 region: CASSVRTSGRSYNEQFF. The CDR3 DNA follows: TGTGCCAGCAGCGTAAGGACTAGCGGGCGCTCTTACAATGAGCAGTTCTTC. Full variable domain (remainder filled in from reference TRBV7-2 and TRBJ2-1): GAGVSQSPSNKVTEKGKDVELRCDPISGHTALYWYRQSLGQGLEFLIYFQGNSAPDKSGLPSDRFSAERTGGSVSTLTIQRTQQEDSAVYLCASSVRTSGRSYNEQFFGPGTRLTVL.

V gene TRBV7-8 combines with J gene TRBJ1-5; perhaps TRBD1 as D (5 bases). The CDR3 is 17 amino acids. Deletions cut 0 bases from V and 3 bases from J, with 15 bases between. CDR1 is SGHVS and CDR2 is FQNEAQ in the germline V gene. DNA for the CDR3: TGTGCCAGCAGCTTAGCCGAGGGATCAGGGATCAATCAGCCCCAGCATTTT. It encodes CASSLAEGSGINQPQHF. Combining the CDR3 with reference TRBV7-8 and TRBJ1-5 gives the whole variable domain GAGVSQSPRYKVAKRGQDVALRCDPISGHVSLFWYQQALGQGPEFLTYFQNEAQLDKSGLPSDRFFAERPEGSVSTLKIQRTQQEDSAVYLCASSLAEGSGINQPQHFGDGTRLSIL.

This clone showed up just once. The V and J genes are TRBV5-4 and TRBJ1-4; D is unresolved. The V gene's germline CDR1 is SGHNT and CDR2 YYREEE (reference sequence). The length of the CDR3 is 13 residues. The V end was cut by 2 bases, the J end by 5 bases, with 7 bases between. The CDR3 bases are TGTGCCAGCAGCTTCCAGGAGAATGAAAAACTGTTTTTT. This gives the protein CASSFQENEKLFF.

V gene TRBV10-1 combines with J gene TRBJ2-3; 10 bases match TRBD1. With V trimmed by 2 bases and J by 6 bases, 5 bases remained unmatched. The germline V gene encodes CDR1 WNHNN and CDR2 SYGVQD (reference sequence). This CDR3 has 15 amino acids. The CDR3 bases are TGCGCCAGCAGTGAGCCGGGACAGGGGATTGATACGCAGTATTTT. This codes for CASSEPGQGIDTQYF.

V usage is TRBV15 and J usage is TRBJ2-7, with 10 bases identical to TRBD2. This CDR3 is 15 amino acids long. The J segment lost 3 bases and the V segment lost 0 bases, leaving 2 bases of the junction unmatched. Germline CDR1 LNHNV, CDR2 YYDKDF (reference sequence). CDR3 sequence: CATSREAGGFYEQYF. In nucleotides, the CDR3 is TGTGCCACCAGCAGAGAAGCGGGAGGGTTCTACGAGCAGTACTTC.